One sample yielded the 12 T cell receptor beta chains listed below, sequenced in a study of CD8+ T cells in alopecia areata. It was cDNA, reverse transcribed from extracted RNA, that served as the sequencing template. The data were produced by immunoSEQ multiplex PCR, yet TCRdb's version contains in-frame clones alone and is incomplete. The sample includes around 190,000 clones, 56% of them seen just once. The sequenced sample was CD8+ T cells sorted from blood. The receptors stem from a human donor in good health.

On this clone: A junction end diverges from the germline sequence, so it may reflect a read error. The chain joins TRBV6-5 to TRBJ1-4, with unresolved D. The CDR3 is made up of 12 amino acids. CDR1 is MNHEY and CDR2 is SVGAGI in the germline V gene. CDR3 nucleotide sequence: TGTGCCAGCAGTGACTCGGGTGAAAAACTGTTTTTT. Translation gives CASSDSGEKLFF.

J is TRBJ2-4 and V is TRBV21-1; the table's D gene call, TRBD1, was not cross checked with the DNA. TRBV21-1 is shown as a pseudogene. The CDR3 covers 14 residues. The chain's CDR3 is CASTQGESKNIQYF. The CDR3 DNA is TGTGCCAGCACCCAAGGGGAAAGTAAAAACATTCAGTACTTC.

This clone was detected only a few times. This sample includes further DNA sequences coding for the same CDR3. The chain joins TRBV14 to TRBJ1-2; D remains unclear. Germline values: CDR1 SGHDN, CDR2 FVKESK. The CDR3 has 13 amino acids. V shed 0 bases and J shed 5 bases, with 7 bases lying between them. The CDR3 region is CASSQDRRYGYTF. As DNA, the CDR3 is TGTGCCAGCAGCCAAGATCGAAGGTATGGCTACACCTTC.

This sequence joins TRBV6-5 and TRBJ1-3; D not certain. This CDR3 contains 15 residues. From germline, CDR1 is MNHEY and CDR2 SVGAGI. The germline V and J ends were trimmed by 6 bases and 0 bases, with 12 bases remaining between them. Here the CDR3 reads CASRKDGRSGNTIYF. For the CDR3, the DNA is TGTGCCAGCAGAAAGGACGGACGCTCTGGAAACACCATATATTTT.

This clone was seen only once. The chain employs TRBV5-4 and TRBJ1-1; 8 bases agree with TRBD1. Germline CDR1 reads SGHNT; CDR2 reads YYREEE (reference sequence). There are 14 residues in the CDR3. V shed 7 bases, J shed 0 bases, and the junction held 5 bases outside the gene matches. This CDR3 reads CASGRQGLNTEAFF. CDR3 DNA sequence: TGTGCCAGCGGGAGACAGGGGTTGAACACTGAAGCTTTCTTT.

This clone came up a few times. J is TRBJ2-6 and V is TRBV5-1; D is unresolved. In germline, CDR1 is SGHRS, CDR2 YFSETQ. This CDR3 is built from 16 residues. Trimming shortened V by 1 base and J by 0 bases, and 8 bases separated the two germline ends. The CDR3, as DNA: TGCGCCAGCAGCTTGTACAGAGACTCTGGGGCCAACGTCCTGACTTTC. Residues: CASSLYRDSGANVLTF.

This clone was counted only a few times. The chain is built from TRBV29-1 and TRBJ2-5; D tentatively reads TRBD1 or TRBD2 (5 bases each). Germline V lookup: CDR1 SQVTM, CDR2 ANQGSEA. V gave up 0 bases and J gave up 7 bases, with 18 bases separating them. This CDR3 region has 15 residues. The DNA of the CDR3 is TGCAGCGTTGAAGAGTTGAGGGACCCCATGGGGACCCAGTACTTC. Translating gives CSVEELRDPMGTQYF.

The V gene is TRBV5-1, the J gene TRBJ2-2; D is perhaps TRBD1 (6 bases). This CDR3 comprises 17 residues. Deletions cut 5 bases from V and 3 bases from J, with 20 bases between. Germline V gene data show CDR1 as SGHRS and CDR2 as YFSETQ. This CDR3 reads CASSPDRRQVDTGELFF. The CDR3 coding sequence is TGCGCCAGCAGTCCCGACCGCCGACAGGTGGACACCGGGGAGCTGTTTTTT.

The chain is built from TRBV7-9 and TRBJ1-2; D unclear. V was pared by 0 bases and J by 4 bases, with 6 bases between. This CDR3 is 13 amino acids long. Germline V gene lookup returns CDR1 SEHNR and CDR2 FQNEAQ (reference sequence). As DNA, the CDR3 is TGTGCCAGCAGCTTAGCCCCTCGCTATGGCTACACCTTC. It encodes CASSLAPRYGYTF.

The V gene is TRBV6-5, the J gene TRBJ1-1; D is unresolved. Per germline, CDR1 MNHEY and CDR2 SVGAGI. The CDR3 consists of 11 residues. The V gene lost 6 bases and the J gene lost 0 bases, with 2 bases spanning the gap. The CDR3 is CASRMNTEAFF. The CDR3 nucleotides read TGTGCCAGCAGGATGAACACTGAAGCTTTCTTT.

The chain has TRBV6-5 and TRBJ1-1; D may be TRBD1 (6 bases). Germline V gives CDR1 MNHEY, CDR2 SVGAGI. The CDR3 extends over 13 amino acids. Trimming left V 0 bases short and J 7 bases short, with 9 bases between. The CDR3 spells CASSYSGQLEAFF. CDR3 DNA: TGTGCCAGCAGTTACTCCGGACAGCTTGAAGCTTTCTTT.

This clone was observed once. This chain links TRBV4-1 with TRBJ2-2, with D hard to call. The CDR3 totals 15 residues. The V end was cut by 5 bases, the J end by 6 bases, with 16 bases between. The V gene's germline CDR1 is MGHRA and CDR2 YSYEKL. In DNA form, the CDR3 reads TGCGCCAGCAGCTTTACCCTTGGGCAGCCCGGGGAGCTGTTTTTT. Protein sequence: CASSFTLGQPGELFF.